This T cell receptor (beta chain) was sequenced in a study of T cell repertoires in cytomegalovirus infection. The CDR3 consists of 15 residues. With 4 bases removed from V and 1 base from J, the gap between germline ends came to 14 bases. Germline V gene data show CDR1 as SGHRS and CDR2 as YFSETQ. TCRdb reprocessed the reads via MiXCR and lists one record per CDR3 protein. The sample lists 150,000 or so distinct CDR3 sequences, 23% occurring once. Source material: PBMCs. The chain links TRBV5-1 to TRBJ2-5; D is unclear. The source is a human donor in good health (CMV status not recorded). Some clones in this sample may be carry-over from other donors' samples. CDR3 nucleotide sequence: TGCGCCAGCAGCACGCTAACTGCCATCCAAGAGACCCAGTACTTC. Protein: CASSTLTAIQETQYF.